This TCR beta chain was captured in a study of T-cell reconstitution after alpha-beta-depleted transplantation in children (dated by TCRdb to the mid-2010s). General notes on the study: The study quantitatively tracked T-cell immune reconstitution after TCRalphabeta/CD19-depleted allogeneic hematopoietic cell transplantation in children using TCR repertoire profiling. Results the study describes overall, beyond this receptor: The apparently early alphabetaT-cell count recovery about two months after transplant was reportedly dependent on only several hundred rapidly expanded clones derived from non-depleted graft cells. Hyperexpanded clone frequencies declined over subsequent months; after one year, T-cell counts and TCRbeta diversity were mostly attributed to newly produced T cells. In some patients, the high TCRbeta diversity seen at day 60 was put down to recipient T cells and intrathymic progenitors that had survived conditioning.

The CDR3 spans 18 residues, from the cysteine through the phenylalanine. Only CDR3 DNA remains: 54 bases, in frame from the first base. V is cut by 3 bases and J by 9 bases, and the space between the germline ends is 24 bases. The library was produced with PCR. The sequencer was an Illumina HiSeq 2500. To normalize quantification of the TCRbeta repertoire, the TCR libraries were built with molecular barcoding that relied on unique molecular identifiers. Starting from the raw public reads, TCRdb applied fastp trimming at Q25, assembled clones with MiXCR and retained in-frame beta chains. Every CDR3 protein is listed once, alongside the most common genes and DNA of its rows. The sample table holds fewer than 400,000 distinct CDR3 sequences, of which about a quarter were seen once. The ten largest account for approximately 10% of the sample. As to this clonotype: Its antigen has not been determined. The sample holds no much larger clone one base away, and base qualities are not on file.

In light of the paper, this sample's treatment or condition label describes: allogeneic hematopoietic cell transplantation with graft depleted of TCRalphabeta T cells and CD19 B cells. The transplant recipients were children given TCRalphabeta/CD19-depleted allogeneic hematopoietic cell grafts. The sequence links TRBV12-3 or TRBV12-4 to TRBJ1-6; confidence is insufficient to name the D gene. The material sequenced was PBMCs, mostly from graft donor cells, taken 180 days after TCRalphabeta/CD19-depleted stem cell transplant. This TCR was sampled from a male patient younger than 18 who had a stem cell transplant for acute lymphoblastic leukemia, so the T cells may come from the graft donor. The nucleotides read TGTGCCAGCAGTTTCGGTGGCGGCGGGAGGGCAATAATTTCACCCCTCCACTTT. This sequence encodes CASSFGGGGRAIISPLHF.